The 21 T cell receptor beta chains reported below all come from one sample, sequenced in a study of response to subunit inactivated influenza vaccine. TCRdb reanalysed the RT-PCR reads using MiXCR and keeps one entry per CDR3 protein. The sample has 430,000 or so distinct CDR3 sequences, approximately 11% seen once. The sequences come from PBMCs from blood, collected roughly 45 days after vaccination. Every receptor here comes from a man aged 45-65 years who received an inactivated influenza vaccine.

The CDR3 region has the DNA TGTGCCAGCAGCCGCTTCGGGTTCACTGGGGCCAACGTCCTGACTTTC. Translating it yields CASSRFGFTGANVLTF. The rearrangement joins TRBV14 to TRBJ2-6; D unclear. V was shortened by 4 bases and J by 2 bases, with 12 bases between the two germline ends. In germline, CDR1 is SGHDN, CDR2 FVKESK. This CDR3 comprises 16 residues.

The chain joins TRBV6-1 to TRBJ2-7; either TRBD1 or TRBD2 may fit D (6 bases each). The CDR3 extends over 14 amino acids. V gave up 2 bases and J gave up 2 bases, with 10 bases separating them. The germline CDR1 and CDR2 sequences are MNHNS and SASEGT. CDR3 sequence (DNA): TGTGCCAGCAGTGAATTCGGGGGCGCCTACGAGCAGTACTTC. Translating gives CASSEFGGAYEQYF.

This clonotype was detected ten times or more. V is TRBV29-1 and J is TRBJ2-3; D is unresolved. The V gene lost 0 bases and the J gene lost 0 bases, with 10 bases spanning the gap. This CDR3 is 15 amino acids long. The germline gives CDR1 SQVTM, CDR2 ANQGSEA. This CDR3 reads CSVEDPGPSTDTQYF. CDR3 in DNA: TGCAGCGTTGAAGATCCTGGGCCCAGCACAGATACGCAGTATTTT.

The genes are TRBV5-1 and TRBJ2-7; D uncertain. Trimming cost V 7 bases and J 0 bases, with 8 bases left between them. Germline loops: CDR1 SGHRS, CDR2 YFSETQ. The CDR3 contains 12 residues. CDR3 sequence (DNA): TGCGCCAGCGGTAGTGTCTCCTACGAGCAGTACTTC. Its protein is CASGSVSYEQYF.

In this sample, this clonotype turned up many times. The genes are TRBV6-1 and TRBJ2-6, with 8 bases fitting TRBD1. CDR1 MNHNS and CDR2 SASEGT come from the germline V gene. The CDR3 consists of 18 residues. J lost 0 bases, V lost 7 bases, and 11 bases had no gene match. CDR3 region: CASKPGQGATSGANVLTF. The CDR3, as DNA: TGTGCCAGCAAACCGGGTCAGGGGGCCACCTCTGGGGCCAACGTCCTGACTTTC.

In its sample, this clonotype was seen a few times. The CDR3 DNA follows: TGTGCCAGCAGTCCTAGCGGGAGGTTCAACGAGCAGTACTTC. This sequence encodes CASSPSGRFNEQYF. V and J are TRBV12-3 or TRBV12-4 and TRBJ2-7; 11 bases align to TRBD2. Losses at the gene ends were 5 bases for V and 5 bases for J; bases not matched to a gene: 5. The CDR3 has 14 residues.

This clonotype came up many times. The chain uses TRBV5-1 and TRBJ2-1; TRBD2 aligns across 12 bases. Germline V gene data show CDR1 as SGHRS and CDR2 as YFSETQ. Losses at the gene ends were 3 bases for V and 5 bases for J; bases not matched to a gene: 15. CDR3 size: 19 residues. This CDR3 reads CASSSDGTSGLKSNNEQFF. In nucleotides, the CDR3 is TGCGCCAGCAGCTCCGACGGGACTAGCGGGTTGAAGAGTAACAATGAGCAGTTCTTC.

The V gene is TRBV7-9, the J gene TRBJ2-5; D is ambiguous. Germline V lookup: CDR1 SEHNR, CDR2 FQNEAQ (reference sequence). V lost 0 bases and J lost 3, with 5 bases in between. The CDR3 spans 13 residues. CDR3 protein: CASSLAWEETQYF. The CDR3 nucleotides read TGTGCCAGCAGCTTAGCATGGGAAGAGACCCAGTACTTC.

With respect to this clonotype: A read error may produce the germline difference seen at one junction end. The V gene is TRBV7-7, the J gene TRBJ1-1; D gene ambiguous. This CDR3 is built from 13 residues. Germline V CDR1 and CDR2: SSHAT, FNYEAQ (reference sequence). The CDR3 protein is CASSFGTDTEAFF. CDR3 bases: TGTGCTAGCAGCTTCGGAACAGACACTGAAGCTTTCTTT.

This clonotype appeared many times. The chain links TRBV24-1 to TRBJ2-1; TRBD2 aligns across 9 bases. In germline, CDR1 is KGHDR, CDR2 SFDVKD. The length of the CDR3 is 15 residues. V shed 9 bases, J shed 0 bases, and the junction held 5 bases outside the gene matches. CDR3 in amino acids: CATESGRPSYNEQFF. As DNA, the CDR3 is TGTGCCACCGAAAGCGGGAGGCCCTCCTACAATGAGCAGTTCTTC.

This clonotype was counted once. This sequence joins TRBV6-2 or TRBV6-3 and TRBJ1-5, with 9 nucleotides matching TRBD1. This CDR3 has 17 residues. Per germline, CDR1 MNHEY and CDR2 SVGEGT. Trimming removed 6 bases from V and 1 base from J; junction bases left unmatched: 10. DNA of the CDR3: TGTGCCAGCAGCAGAGCACAGGGGGCTGGCAGCAATCAGCCCCAGCATTTT. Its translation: CASSRAQGAGSNQPQHF.

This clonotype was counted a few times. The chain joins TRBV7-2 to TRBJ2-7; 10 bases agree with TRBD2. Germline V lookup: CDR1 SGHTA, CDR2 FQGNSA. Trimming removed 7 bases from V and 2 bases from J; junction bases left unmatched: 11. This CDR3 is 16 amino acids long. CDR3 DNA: TGTGCCAGCAACCGGGGGGCTAGCGGGGGACCCTACGAGCAGTACTTC. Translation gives CASNRGASGGPYEQYF.

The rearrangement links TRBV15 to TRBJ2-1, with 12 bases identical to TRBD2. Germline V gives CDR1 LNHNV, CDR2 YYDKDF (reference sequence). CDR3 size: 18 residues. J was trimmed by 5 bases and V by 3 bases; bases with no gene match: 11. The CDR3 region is CATSSERGLAGQDNEQFF. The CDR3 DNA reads TGTGCCACCAGCAGTGAACGTGGACTAGCGGGGCAAGACAATGAGCAGTTCTTC.

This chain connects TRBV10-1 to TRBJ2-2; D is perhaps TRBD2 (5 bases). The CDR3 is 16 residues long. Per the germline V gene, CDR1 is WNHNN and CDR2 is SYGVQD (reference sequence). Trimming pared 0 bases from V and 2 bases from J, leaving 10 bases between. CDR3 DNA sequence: TGCGCCAGCAGTGAGTCGAGTACTAGTAACACCGGGGAGCTGTTTTTT. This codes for CASSESSTSNTGELFF.

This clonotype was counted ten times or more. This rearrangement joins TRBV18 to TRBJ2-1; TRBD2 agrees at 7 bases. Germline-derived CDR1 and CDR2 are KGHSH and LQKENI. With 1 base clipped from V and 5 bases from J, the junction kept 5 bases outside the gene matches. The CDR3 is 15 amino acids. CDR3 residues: CASSPLLLADNEQFF. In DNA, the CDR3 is TGTGCCAGCTCACCACTTCTTCTAGCGGACAATGAGCAGTTCTTC.

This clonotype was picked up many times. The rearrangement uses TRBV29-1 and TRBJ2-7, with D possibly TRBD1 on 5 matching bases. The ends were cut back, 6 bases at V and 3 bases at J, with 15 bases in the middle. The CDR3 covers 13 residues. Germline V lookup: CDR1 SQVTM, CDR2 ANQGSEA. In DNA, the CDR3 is TGCAGCGTGGGGCCCCCGGTGGTCTACGAGCAGTACTTC. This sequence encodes CSVGPPVVYEQYF.

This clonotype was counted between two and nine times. The CDR3 DNA sequence: TGTGCCAGCAGCTTAGATTCCGGAGCGGGGTGGGCCTACGAGCAGTACTTC. This sequence encodes CASSLDSGAGWAYEQYF. This chain connects TRBV7-2 to TRBJ2-7, with 7 positions matching TRBD2. The V gene end was trimmed by 1 base and the J gene end by 2 bases; junction bases not matched to a gene: 11. The germline V gene encodes CDR1 SGHTA and CDR2 FQGNSA. The CDR3 loop spans 17 amino acids. Using reference TRBV7-2 and TRBJ2-7 for the parts outside the CDR3, the full variable domain is GAGVSQSPSNKVTEKGKDVELRCDPISGHTALYWYRQSLGQGLEFLIYFQGNSAPDKSGLPSDRFSAERTGGSVSTLTIQRTQQEDSAVYLCASSLDSGAGWAYEQYFGPGTRLTVT.

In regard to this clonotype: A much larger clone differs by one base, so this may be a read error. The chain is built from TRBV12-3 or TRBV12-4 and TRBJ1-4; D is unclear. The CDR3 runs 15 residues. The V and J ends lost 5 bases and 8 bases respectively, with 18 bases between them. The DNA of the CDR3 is TGTGCCAGCAGTCCCCAGACGAGTTGGAACGAAAAACTGTTTTTT. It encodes CASSPQTSWNEKLFF.

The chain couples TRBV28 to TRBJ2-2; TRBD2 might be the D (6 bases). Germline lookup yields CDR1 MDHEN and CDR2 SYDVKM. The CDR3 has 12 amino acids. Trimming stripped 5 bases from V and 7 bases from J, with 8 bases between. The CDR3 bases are TGTGCCAGCAGTCCGGGGGACGGGGAGCTGTTTTTT. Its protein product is CASSPGDGELFF.

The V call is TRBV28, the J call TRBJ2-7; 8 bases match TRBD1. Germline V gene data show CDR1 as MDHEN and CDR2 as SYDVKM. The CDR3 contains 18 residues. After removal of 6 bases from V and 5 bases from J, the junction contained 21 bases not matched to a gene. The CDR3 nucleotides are TGTGCCAGCAGAGCTTTATATGAGGGACCCCAGGGGGCTCACGAGCAGTACTTC. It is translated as CASRALYEGPQGAHEQYF.

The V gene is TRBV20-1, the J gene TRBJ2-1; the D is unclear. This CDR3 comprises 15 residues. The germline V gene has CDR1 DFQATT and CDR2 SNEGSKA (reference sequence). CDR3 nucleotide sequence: TGCAGCGATACCAGAGGCTGGGATTCCGACAATGAGCAGTTCTTC. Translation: CSDTRGWDSDNEQFF.